The entry below gives a single TCR beta chain sequence along with its context. Its antigen is unknown. The sample comes from a study of T cell clonality in common variable immunodeficiency. Study results and limitations: Fewer deletions and N-nucleotide insertions were reportedly seen in common variable immunodeficiency TCR beta sequences.

Assay used: immunoSEQ multiplex PCR; TCRdb lists only in-frame clones, some missing. Recorded for this sample: about 15,000 clones. CVID meant reduced serum IgG, IgA and/or IgM plus specific antibody deficiency. Both groups were predominantly of Caucasian heritage. Replacement immunoglobulin had been given to every CVID subject for at least one year. Sequencing was performed on peripheral blood mononuclear cells. The sequence was obtained from a human donor with common variable immunodeficiency.

Incomplete CDR3 DNA: TGTGCCAGCAGCGCGACAGGGGGCCTAGGGTCACCC. Translation gives CASSATGGLGSP. The full CDR3 reads CASSATGGLGSPLHF. V gene TRBV5-5 combines with J gene TRBJ1-6, with TRBD1 matching over 10 bases. The read terminates 3 residues before the CDR3 end, so the remaining end is supplied by the germline J gene. Germline loops: CDR1 SGHKS, CDR2 YYEKEE (reference sequence). Trimming at V came to 4 bases and at J to 10 bases, leaving 8 bases not matched to a gene. This CDR3 has 15 amino acids.